A selection of T cell receptor beta chains follows, all from one sample in a study of cytomegalovirus exposure and HLA in healthy donors. The protocol was immunoSEQ multiplex PCR, while the TCRdb copy is restricted to in-frame clones and leaves out a portion. The data contain over 50,000 clones, 80% to 95% of them seen just once; the ten biggest clones take up about 5.7%. What was sequenced was PBMCs. All receptors come from a man younger than 30 in good health and CMV-seropositive. Each CDR3 is given with its conserved first and last residue. Each record gives: D gene, clone size, J gene, V gene, CDR3 DNA, CDR3 protein. The D gene is left open where the match is weak. Part of the rows lack a size; the others show once, few, many or a class for expanded clones.

d_gene: .
abundance: .
j_gene: TRBJ2-5
v_gene: TRBV2
CDR3nt: TGTGCCAGCAGCTGGGATGAGGGAGAGACCCAGTACTTC
CDR3aa: CASSWDEGETQYF

d_gene: .
abundance: .
j_gene: TRBJ1-3
v_gene: TRBV5-4
CDR3nt: TGTGCCAGCAGCTTGAGCTCGGTTAGAAACACCATATATTTT
CDR3aa: CASSLSSVRNTIYF

d_gene: TRBD1
abundance: .
j_gene: TRBJ1-2
v_gene: TRBV28
CDR3nt: TGTGCCAGCAGTTTCCACAGGGGCAACTATGGCTACACCTTC
CDR3aa: CASSFHRGNYGYTF

d_gene: .
abundance: .
j_gene: TRBJ2-1
v_gene: TRBV5-6
CDR3nt: TGTGCCAGCAGCCTCCGGACAGTTCGTGGTGAGCAGTTCTTC
CDR3aa: CASSLRTVRGEQFF

d_gene: .
abundance: .
j_gene: TRBJ1-3
v_gene: TRBV27
CDR3nt: TGTGCCAGCAGAAACATTCAGGGAGGTGGAAACACCATATATTTT
CDR3aa: CASRNIQGGGNTIYF

d_gene: .
abundance: .
j_gene: TRBJ2-3
v_gene: TRBV5-1
CDR3nt: TGCGCCAGCAGCTCTCCGACTCTCGATACGCAGTATTTT
CDR3aa: CASSSPTLDTQYF

d_gene: TRBD1
abundance: .
j_gene: TRBJ2-5
v_gene: TRBV27
CDR3nt: TGTGCCAGCAGTTCCCAGTTTGAAGGGACAGGTGGAGAGACCCAGTACTTC
CDR3aa: CASSSQFEGTGGETQYF

d_gene: .
abundance: .
j_gene: TRBJ2-1
v_gene: TRBV20-1
CDR3nt: TGCAGTGCTAGTAGCGGTCTTGAGCAGTTCTTC
CDR3aa: CSASSGLEQFF

d_gene: TRBD1
abundance: .
j_gene: TRBJ1-4
v_gene: TRBV27
CDR3nt: TGTGCCAGCAGACCCCTGCCGGGACAGGGGAATGAAAAACTGTTTTTT
CDR3aa: CASRPLPGQGNEKLFF

d_gene: .
abundance: once
j_gene: TRBJ2-1
v_gene: TRBV10-1
CDR3nt: TGCGCCAGCAGTGGGAGAGGCAGTAACAATGAGCAGTTCTTC
CDR3aa: CASSGRGSNNEQFF

d_gene: .
abundance: .
j_gene: TRBJ2-7
v_gene: TRBV6-1
CDR3nt: TGTGCCAGCAGGACAGGCTACGAGCAGTACTTC
CDR3aa: CASRTGYEQYF

d_gene: .
abundance: .
j_gene: TRBJ2-2
v_gene: TRBV5-1
CDR3nt: TGCGCCAGCGGGTCCAGCGCCGTGAACACCGGGGAGCTGTTTTTT
CDR3aa: CASGSSAVNTGELFF

d_gene: TRBD1
abundance: .
j_gene: TRBJ1-1
v_gene: TRBV6-1
CDR3nt: TGTGCCAGCAGCCCGACATGGACAGGGGGTGTTGAAGCTTTCTTT
CDR3aa: CASSPTWTGGVEAFF

d_gene: TRBD1
abundance: .
j_gene: TRBJ1-4
v_gene: TRBV18
CDR3nt: TGTGCCAGCTCACCTAGGGGGCGAGGGGATGAAAAACTGTTTTTT
CDR3aa: CASSPRGRGDEKLFF

d_gene: .
abundance: .
j_gene: TRBJ1-3
v_gene: TRBV7-9
CDR3nt: TGTGCCAGCAGCTTAAGCGGAAACACCATATATTTT
CDR3aa: CASSLSGNTIYF

d_gene: .
abundance: .
j_gene: TRBJ2-5
v_gene: TRBV5-1
CDR3nt: TGCGCCAGCAGCTTGAATCGTCCGAGGGGAGGTAAAGAGACCCAGTACTTC
CDR3aa: CASSLNRPRGGKETQYF

d_gene: .
abundance: .
j_gene: TRBJ2-7
v_gene: TRBV5-4
CDR3nt: TGTGCCAGCAGCTTGGACAGGGCCCGCACCTACGAGCAGTACTTC
CDR3aa: CASSLDRARTYEQYF

d_gene: TRBD2
abundance: .
j_gene: TRBJ2-1
v_gene: TRBV7-9
CDR3nt: TGTGCCAGCAGCCTTCCAGCAGCGGGAGGCTATGAGCAGTTCTTC
CDR3aa: CASSLPAAGGYEQFF

d_gene: TRBD2
abundance: .
j_gene: TRBJ2-1
v_gene: TRBV9
CDR3nt: TGTGCCAGCAGCGTAGGCAGCGGGGATTACAATGAGCAGTTCTTC
CDR3aa: CASSVGSGDYNEQFF

d_gene: .
abundance: .
j_gene: TRBJ2-1
v_gene: TRBV10-3
CDR3nt: TGTGCCTCGAGTCTTGGCAATGAGCAGTTCTTC
CDR3aa: CASSLGNEQFF

d_gene: .
abundance: .
j_gene: TRBJ2-1
v_gene: TRBV29-1
CDR3nt: TGCAGCACGATAGTCGGGGATTATCTTTACAATGAGCAGTTCTTC
CDR3aa: CSTIVGDYLYNEQFF

d_gene: .
abundance: .
j_gene: TRBJ2-3
v_gene: TRBV14
CDR3nt: TGTGCCAGCAGCCAAGGCCGCAGGGTTCCAGATACGCAGTATTTT
CDR3aa: CASSQGRRVPDTQYF

d_gene: TRBD2
abundance: once
j_gene: TRBJ2-1
v_gene: TRBV19
CDR3nt: TGTGCCAGTAGTCCATGGACTAGCGGGAGGGCCTACAATGAGCAGTTCTTC
CDR3aa: CASSPWTSGRAYNEQFF

d_gene: .
abundance: once
j_gene: TRBJ2-1
v_gene: TRBV19
CDR3nt: TGTGCCAGTAGTATTGGTATGAGCTCCTACAATGAGCAGTTCTTC
CDR3aa: CASSIGMSSYNEQFF

d_gene: TRBD1
abundance: .
j_gene: TRBJ2-7
v_gene: TRBV5-1
CDR3nt: TGCGCCAGCAGCTTGGGGGCCGGGACAGGGTCCTACGAGCAGTACTTC
CDR3aa: CASSLGAGTGSYEQYF

d_gene: .
abundance: .
j_gene: TRBJ1-1
v_gene: TRBV27
CDR3nt: TGTGCCAGCAGTCCCACAGAGGGCACTGAAGCTTTCTTT
CDR3aa: CASSPTEGTEAFF

d_gene: .
abundance: .
j_gene: TRBJ2-3
v_gene: TRBV30
CDR3nt: TGTGCCTGGAGTGTACTCGATACGCAGTATTTT
CDR3aa: CAWSVLDTQYF

d_gene: TRBD2
abundance: .
j_gene: TRBJ2-7
v_gene: TRBV5-1
CDR3nt: TGCGCCAGCAGGGCCTCGGCGGGAGGGCCCTACGAGCAGTACTTC
CDR3aa: CASRASAGGPYEQYF

d_gene: TRBD1
abundance: .
j_gene: TRBJ1-2
v_gene: TRBV9
CDR3nt: TGTGCCAGCAGCGACCGGGACAGCTGTCACTTC
CDR3aa: CASSDRDSCHF

d_gene: TRBD2
abundance: .
j_gene: TRBJ2-3
v_gene: TRBV29-1
CDR3nt: TGCAGCGTTGAGATAGCGGGAGGGCCTTTAGATACGCAGTATTTT
CDR3aa: CSVEIAGGPLDTQYF

d_gene: TRBD2
abundance: .
j_gene: TRBJ2-7
v_gene: TRBV7-8
CDR3nt: TGTGCCAGCAGCTTAGCACCGGGACTAGTCGGCTACGAGCAGTACTTC
CDR3aa: CASSLAPGLVGYEQYF

d_gene: TRBD2
abundance: .
j_gene: TRBJ2-5
v_gene: TRBV7-8
CDR3nt: TGTGCCAGCAGCTTATCTTCGGGAGGGGAGGAGACCCAGTACTTC
CDR3aa: CASSLSSGGEETQYF

d_gene: .
abundance: .
j_gene: TRBJ2-3
v_gene: TRBV4-1
CDR3nt: TGCGCCAGCAGCCAAGATCCGGGACTTAGCACAGATACGCAGTATTTT
CDR3aa: CASSQDPGLSTDTQYF

d_gene: .
abundance: .
j_gene: TRBJ2-6
v_gene: TRBV5-1
CDR3nt: TGCGCCAGCAGCTTGGGTTCCGGTTCTGGGGCCAACGTCCTGACTTTC
CDR3aa: CASSLGSGSGANVLTF

d_gene: TRBD1
abundance: .
j_gene: TRBJ2-7
v_gene: TRBV28
CDR3nt: TGTGCCAGTAAGACCGGGACAGCCTACGAGCAGTACTTC
CDR3aa: CASKTGTAYEQYF

d_gene: .
abundance: .
j_gene: TRBJ1-3
v_gene: TRBV5-1
CDR3nt: TGCGCCAGCAGCTTGGCACAGCCCTCTGGAAACACCATATATTTT
CDR3aa: CASSLAQPSGNTIYF

d_gene: .
abundance: .
j_gene: TRBJ1-1
v_gene: TRBV4-2
CDR3nt: TGTGCCAGCAACCCGGGAGCAAACACTGAAGCTTTCTTT
CDR3aa: CASNPGANTEAFF

d_gene: TRBD2
abundance: .
j_gene: TRBJ2-1
v_gene: TRBV4-1
CDR3nt: TGCGCCAGCAGCCAAGATGGGAGGGCCAATGAGCAGTTCTTC
CDR3aa: CASSQDGRANEQFF

d_gene: TRBD1
abundance: .
j_gene: TRBJ1-2
v_gene: TRBV28
CDR3nt: TGTGCCAGCAGCATACAGGGGAACTATGGCTACACCTTC
CDR3aa: CASSIQGNYGYTF

d_gene: .
abundance: .
j_gene: TRBJ1-5
v_gene: TRBV28
CDR3nt: TGTGCCAGCAATTCCGCAGGGGACGTCAAGCCCCAGCATTTT
CDR3aa: CASNSAGDVKPQHF

d_gene: TRBD2
abundance: .
j_gene: TRBJ2-1
v_gene: TRBV7-9
CDR3nt: TGTGCCAGCAGCTTACCAAGCGGGAGGGCCGCATGGAATGAGCAGTTCTTC
CDR3aa: CASSLPSGRAAWNEQFF

d_gene: TRBD2
abundance: .
j_gene: TRBJ2-3
v_gene: TRBV6-4
CDR3nt: TGTGCCAGCAGTGAAAAGGCTAGCGGGACAGATACGCAGTATTTT
CDR3aa: CASSEKASGTDTQYF

d_gene: .
abundance: .
j_gene: TRBJ1-2
v_gene: TRBV28
CDR3nt: TGTGCCAGCAGCCCCCGGGGGGCCCCGGGATACTATGGCTACACCTTC
CDR3aa: CASSPRGAPGYYGYTF

d_gene: .
abundance: .
j_gene: TRBJ1-5
v_gene: TRBV28
CDR3nt: TGTGCCAGCAGTGGCGCGGGAGTCAGCAATCAGCCCCAGCATTTT
CDR3aa: CASSGAGVSNQPQHF

d_gene: TRBD2
abundance: .
j_gene: TRBJ2-7
v_gene: TRBV19
CDR3nt: TGTGCCAGTAGTATAGTAGCGGGAGGGCCCTACGAGCAGTACTTC
CDR3aa: CASSIVAGGPYEQYF

d_gene: .
abundance: .
j_gene: TRBJ2-7
v_gene: TRBV28
CDR3nt: TGTGCCAGCAGTTCAGGGGACGTCCTCTCCTACGAGCAGTACTTC
CDR3aa: CASSSGDVLSYEQYF

d_gene: .
abundance: .
j_gene: TRBJ1-1
v_gene: TRBV9
CDR3nt: TGTGCCAGCAGCGTAGCTGGAGTGAACACTGAAGCTTTCTTT
CDR3aa: CASSVAGVNTEAFF

d_gene: .
abundance: .
j_gene: TRBJ2-3
v_gene: TRBV7-9
CDR3nt: TGTGCCAGCAGCTTAGAAGCGAACACAGATACGCAGTATTTT
CDR3aa: CASSLEANTDTQYF

d_gene: TRBD1
abundance: .
j_gene: TRBJ1-2
v_gene: TRBV27
CDR3nt: TGTGCCAGCACCTTCGGACAGGGCTCCGGCTACACCTTC
CDR3aa: CASTFGQGSGYTF

d_gene: TRBD2
abundance: .
j_gene: TRBJ2-7
v_gene: TRBV10-3
CDR3nt: TGTGCCATCAGTGTCCGGGGGGGCAGCATACCTATCGAGCAGTACTTC
CDR3aa: CAISVRGGSIPIEQYF